The 9 T cell receptor beta chains presented below share a single source sample, sequenced in a study of blood T cell repertoires in COVID-19. The method was immunoSEQ multiplex PCR; TCRdb's version includes in-frame clones alone and lacks a portion of them. In the table there are tens of thousands of clones, 82% of which are singletons. Sequenced input: peripheral blood. The origin of the receptors is a woman in her sixties with acute or convalescent COVID-19.

This clone was picked up a small number of times. V gene TRBV13 combines with J gene TRBJ1-2; D unclear. This CDR3 is built from 13 residues. Germline CDR1 and CDR2: PRHDT and FYEKMQ (reference sequence). V lost 5 bases, J lost 4 bases, and 11 bases lay in between. The CDR3 nucleotides read TGTGCCAGCAGCGTTAATAAGCTCTATGGCTACACCTTC. The encoded protein is CASSVNKLYGYTF.

This chain links TRBV9 with TRBJ2-3, with 8 bases matching TRBD2. The CDR3 totals 15 residues. V gave up 2 bases and J gave up 6 bases; unmatched junction bases: 8. Germline V lookup: CDR1 SGDLS, CDR2 YYNGEE. The CDR3 DNA is TGTGCCAGCAGCGTTTCGGGGGGGCTTGGCGATACGCAGTATTTT. Protein sequence: CASSVSGGLGDTQYF.

Only one count was recorded for this clone. The chain links TRBV4-1 to TRBJ1-2, with TRBD1 matching 10 bases. Per germline, CDR1 MGHRA and CDR2 YSYEKL. The CDR3 spans 16 residues. V shed 0 bases, J shed 8 bases, and the junction held 9 bases outside the gene matches. The CDR3 nucleotides read TGCGCCAGCAGCCAAGAACAGGGGGGACAGGGGAACGGCTACACCTTC. It specifies CASSQEQGGQGNGYTF.

The J gene is TRBJ2-2, the V gene TRBV6-6, with D unclear. The germline gives CDR1 MNHNY, CDR2 SVGAGI (reference sequence). Trimming stripped 6 bases from V and 6 bases from J, with 14 bases between. The length of the CDR3 is 14 residues. CDR3 sequence reads: CASRNIVAAGELFF. The CDR3 DNA reads TGTGCCAGCAGGAACATCGTTGCGGCCGGGGAGCTGTTTTTT.

The chain recombines TRBV4-2 with TRBJ2-3; 7 bases fit TRBD2. Trimming at V came to 5 bases and at J to 0 bases, leaving 5 bases not matched to a gene. Germline lookup yields CDR1 LGHNA and CDR2 YNFKEQ. The CDR3 loop spans 15 amino acids. The CDR3 nucleotides read TGTGCCAGCAGCGGTCAGCGGGGAAGCACAGATACGCAGTATTTT. It encodes CASSGQRGSTDTQYF.

The chain is built from TRBV3-1 (or the pseudogene TRBV3-2) and TRBJ2-7, with 12 positions matching TRBD2. Germline trimming cut 0 bases from V and 1 base from J; bases unmatched to any gene: 4. Germline values: CDR1 LGHDT, CDR2 YNNKEL (reference sequence). The CDR3 totals 17 residues. The CDR3 bases are TGTGCCAGCAGCCAAGATCTTGGACTAGCGGGGTCCTACGAGCAGTACTTC. Translation gives CASSQDLGLAGSYEQYF.

The rearrangement uses TRBV3-1 (or the pseudogene TRBV3-2) and TRBJ1-4, with TRBD1 as a possible D gene (6 bases). Germline CDR1 reads LGHDT; CDR2 reads YNNKEL (reference sequence). There are 14 residues in the CDR3. Trimming took 7 bases from V and 7 from J, leaving 16 bases between them. Here the CDR3 reads CASTPSGGSEKLFF. The CDR3 coding sequence is TGTGCCAGCACCCCGAGCGGGGGCAGTGAAAAACTGTTTTTT.

The chain recombines TRBV14 with TRBJ2-3, with D tentatively TRBD2 (6 bases). The CDR3 totals 15 residues. Trimming stripped 1 base from V and 2 bases from J, with 10 bases between. CDR1 and CDR2 (germline): SGHDN, FVKESK. The CDR3: CASSQGDFYTDTQYF. The DNA for the CDR3 is TGTGCCAGCAGCCAAGGGGACTTCTACACAGATACGCAGTATTTT.

The rearrangement joins TRBV21-1 to TRBJ1-5; the listed D gene, TRBD1, was not tested against the DNA. TRBV21-1 is tagged as a pseudogene. This CDR3 has 19 residues. The CDR3 reads CASSGHGLALRGSNQPQHF. The CDR3 DNA reads TGTGCCAGCAGCGGCCACGGGTTGGCCCTAAGGGGTAGCAATCAGCCCCAGCATTTT.